The present entry profiles one T cell receptor (beta chain) with its context. The sample belongs to a study of OX40 agonist ivuxolimab in advanced cancers. On the study more broadly: Previous treatment with anti-PD-1, anti-PD-L1 or anti-CTLA-4 therapy was allowed; approximately 40% had received some.

Produced via immunoSEQ multiplex PCR; TCRdb's table is partial and in-frame only. The table records 40,000 to 60,000 clones, about 90% of them present only once. This CDR3 has 19 residues. This rearrangement joins TRBV21-1 to TRBJ2-7; TRBD1, as called in the table, went unchecked against the DNA. TRBV21-1 is recorded as a pseudogene. The receptor was derived from an adult with an advanced solid tumor such as melanoma, head and neck, liver or kidney cancer. The sequences come from CD4+ or CD8+ T cells sorted from blood, collected in a trial of the OX40 agonist ivuxolimab. The CDR3 sequence is CASRDRRDRGLAGAYEQYF. The CDR3 DNA is TGTGCCAGCAGGGACCGCCGGGACAGGGGGCTGGCGGGGGCCTACGAGCAGTACTTC.